These 16 T cell receptor beta chains share one sample of origin, sequenced in a study of T cell clonality in common variable immunodeficiency. The table came from immunoSEQ multiplex PCR; TCRdb's copy has only in-frame clones and leaves some out. This set yields more than 55,000 clones and no singletons; the top ten hold 0.83%. Sequenced input: peripheral blood mononuclear cells. These receptors were taken from a person aged 18-70 years in good health.

This clone was detected ten times or more. The junction differs from germline at one of its ends, possibly a read error. The CDR3 end lies 3 residues beyond the end of the read and is filled in from the germline J gene. The chain uses TRBV4-2 and TRBJ2-2; D call uncertain. This CDR3 has 13 residues. CDR1 and CDR2 (germline): LGHNA, YNFKEQ. The CDR3 here is CASSQDLSGELFF. The DNA read from the CDR3 is TGCGCCAGCAGCCAAGACCTATCCGGGGAG.

This clone appeared many times. The read terminates 3 residues before the CDR3 end, so the remaining end is supplied by the germline J gene. The chain links TRBV6-2 or TRBV6-3 to TRBJ1-1, with D unclear. V gave up 7 bases and J gave up 5 bases, with 17 bases separating them. The CDR3 consists of 14 residues. Germline CDR1 reads MNHEY; CDR2 reads SVGEGT. CDR3 region: CASTVTVIGTEAFF. The part of the CDR3 DNA that was read is TGTGCCAGCACAGTTACAGTCATAGGGACTGAA.

Ten or more counts support this clone. The observed sequence ends 3 residues before the CDR3 terminus, with the missing tail filled in from the germline J gene. The chain links TRBV18 to TRBJ1-1; the match to TRBD1 covers 9 bases. Germline V lookup: CDR1 KGHSH, CDR2 LQKENI. J was trimmed by 5 bases and V by 3 bases; bases with no gene match: 1. The CDR3 is 13 residues long. Incomplete CDR3 DNA: TGTGCCAGCTCACCCGGGACAGGGACTGAA. Protein sequence: CASSPGTGTE. The complete CDR3 sequence is CASSPGTGTEAFF.

The table lists this clone with many counts. The read stops 3 residues short of the end of the CDR3; the missing end is completed from the germline J gene. The rearrangement uses TRBV19 and TRBJ2-2; D might be TRBD1 (6 bases). The germline CDR1 and CDR2 sequences are LNHDA and SQIVND (reference sequence). This CDR3 comprises 15 residues. V shed 1 base and J shed 4 bases, with 10 bases lying between them. The sequenced CDR3 bases are TGTGCCAGTAGTATAGTCAGGGGTAGCACCGGGGAG. Its translation is CASSIVRGSTGE. The whole CDR3 protein reads CASSIVRGSTGELFF. Combining the CDR3 with reference TRBV19 and TRBJ2-2 gives the whole variable domain DGGITQSPKYLFRKEGQNVTLSCEQNLNHDAMYWYRQDPGQGLRLIYYSQIVNDFQKGDIAEGYSVSREKKESFPLTVTSAQKNPTAFYLCASSIVRGSTGELFFGEGSRLTVL.

This clone was detected ten times or more. The sequenced fragment ends 3 residues before the CDR3 boundary, so the rest is inferred from the germline J gene. The V and J genes are TRBV5-1 and TRBJ1-1, with TRBD1 identical over 9 bases. The junction had 7 bases not matched to a gene; V was cut back by 0 bases and J by 7 bases. The CDR3 covers 15 residues. CDR1 is SGHRS, CDR2 YFSETQ, per germline. CDR3 DNA (partial): TGCGCCAGCAGCTTGGCGGGCGACAGGGGGAATGAA. It specifies CASSLAGDRGNE. The CDR3 in its entirety is CASSLAGDRGNEAFF.

This clone showed up many times. The CDR3 end lies 3 residues beyond the end of the read and is filled in from the germline J gene. This chain links TRBV7-9 with TRBJ1-2; 7 positions agree with TRBD1. The CDR3 has 14 amino acids. The germline V gene encodes CDR1 SEHNR and CDR2 FQNEAQ (reference sequence). V lost 5 bases, J lost 4 bases, and 7 bases stayed unmatched. Partial CDR3 DNA: TGTGCCAGCAGCCGACAGGGTGGTTTCTATGGC. Protein sequence: CASSRQGGFYG. The CDR3 in its entirety is CASSRQGGFYGYTF.

A few counts support this clone. The read falls 3 residues short of the CDR3 end, and the missing part is taken from the germline J gene. This sequence joins TRBV7-9 and TRBJ1-4; 7 nucleotides agree with TRBD1. Germline trimming cut 6 bases from V and 8 bases from J; bases unmatched to any gene: 9. The V gene's germline CDR1 is SEHNR and CDR2 FQNEAQ (reference sequence). The CDR3 totals 14 residues. CDR3 amino acids: CASSITGVREKLFF. Incomplete CDR3 DNA: TGTGCCAGCAGTATAACAGGGGTACGGGAAAAA.

This clone was seen ten or more times. With the read ending 3 residues before the CDR3 end, the germline J gene is used to fill in that end. The chain employs TRBV7-2 and TRBJ2-3; 8 bases are a match to TRBD2. Germline CDR1 SGHTA, CDR2 FQGNSA. This CDR3 is built from 15 residues. Trimming at V came to 8 bases and at J to 0 bases, leaving 7 bases not matched to a gene. The sequenced part of the CDR3 DNA is TGTGCCAGCCTCCCTCTAGCGGGTAGCACAGATACG. It translates to CASLPLAGSTDT. The full CDR3 reads CASLPLAGSTDTQYF.

In regard to this clone: The read falls 3 residues short of the CDR3 end, and the missing part is taken from the germline J gene. The chain has TRBV7-6 and TRBJ1-3; 9 nucleotides match TRBD1. This CDR3 has 16 residues. Germline CDR1 is SGHVS and CDR2 is FNYEAQ. J lost 0 bases, V lost 5 bases, and 5 bases had no gene match. Here the CDR3 reads CASSRRDRDSGNTIYF. CDR3 DNA, as far as it was read: TGTGCCAGCAGCCGCCGGGACAGGGACTCTGGAAACACC.

In its sample, this clone was seen a few times. The CDR3 bases that were read are TGTGCCAGTAGTGCCAGAGACAGGGGTTTGTATGGC. This translates into CASSARDRGLYG. In full, the CDR3 reads CASSARDRGLYGYTF. This chain links TRBV19 with TRBJ1-2, with 8 nucleotides matching TRBD1. The sequenced fragment ends 3 residues before the CDR3 boundary, so the rest is inferred from the germline J gene. The CDR3 spans 15 residues. The V gene's germline CDR1 is LNHDA and CDR2 SQIVND (reference sequence). V lost 5 bases, J lost 5 bases, and 10 bases stayed unmatched.

This clone was counted at least ten times. The junction departs from germline at one end; a sequencing error may be responsible. The read stops 3 residues short of the end of the CDR3; the missing end is completed from the germline J gene. The chain combines TRBV4-2 with TRBJ1-2; a weak D match, TRBD1 (6 bases). Germline assignment: CDR1 LGHNA and CDR2 YNFKEQ. The length of the CDR3 is 16 residues. CDR3 DNA (partial): TGCGCCAGCAGCCAAGCGGGACACGATACTAACTATGGC. Translating gives CASSQAGHDTNYG. The entire CDR3 is CASSQAGHDTNYGYTF.

This clone came up many times. The read falls 3 residues short of the CDR3 end, and the missing part is taken from the germline J gene. This chain uses TRBV20-1 with TRBJ1-1, with a possible D match to TRBD1 (5 bases). Between the trimmed V and J ends, which lost 5 bases and 2 bases, there was a span of 12 bases. CDR1 DFQATT and CDR2 SNEGSKA come from the germline V gene (reference sequence). This CDR3 has 13 amino acids. The covered CDR3 bases are TGCAGTGCTGCGTCCCAGGGTAACACTGAA. Translated, it gives CSAASQGNTE. The CDR3, in full, reads CSAASQGNTEAFF.

This clone was seen many times. The CDR3 end is not reached by the read, which stops 3 residues before it; the germline J gene fills it in. This chain uses TRBV5-1 with TRBJ2-6; a possible D gene is TRBD2 (6 bases). The CDR3 is 17 amino acids. The germline V gene encodes CDR1 SGHRS and CDR2 YFSETQ. With 4 bases removed from V and 0 bases from J, the gap between germline ends came to 14 bases. The part of the CDR3 DNA that was read is TGCGCCAGCAGCCGGGACTGGTCGAGCTCTGGGGCCAACGTC. It yields the protein CASSRDWSSSGANV. The whole CDR3 protein is CASSRDWSSSGANVLTF.

This clone was observed many times. Partial CDR3 DNA: TGTGCCAGTAGTACGGTGGGGACAGGGGCTGAA. Translating it yields CASSTVGTGAE. In full, the CDR3 reads CASSTVGTGAEAFF. The chain joins TRBV19 to TRBJ1-1, with TRBD1 identical over 10 bases. The CDR3 end lies 3 residues beyond the end of the read and is filled in from the germline J gene. The CDR3 runs 14 residues. The V and J ends lost 4 bases and 6 bases, in that order; junction bases with no gene match: 5. Per the germline V gene, CDR1 is LNHDA and CDR2 is SQIVND (reference sequence).

This clone was picked up many times. Read sequence stops 3 residues before the CDR3 end, and the germline J gene provides the missing end. The chain carries TRBV19 and TRBJ1-4; a weak D match, TRBD1 (6 bases). Per the germline V gene, CDR1 is LNHDA and CDR2 is SQIVND (reference sequence). Trimming removed 3 bases at V and 7 bases at J, with 18 bases between. The length of the CDR3 is 16 residues. CDR3 DNA, as far as it was read: TGTGCCAGTAGTATCGCTGGACAGCGACGAGGTGAAAAA. The encoded protein is CASSIAGQRRGEK. In full, the CDR3 is CASSIAGQRRGEKLFF.

This clone has at least ten counts. With the read ending 3 residues before the CDR3 end, the germline J gene is used to fill in that end. The rearrangement joins TRBV9 to TRBJ2-7; TRBD2 might be the D (5 bases). Trimming took 7 bases from V and 2 from J, leaving 16 bases between them. The CDR3 runs 14 residues. The germline V gene encodes CDR1 SGDLS and CDR2 YYNGEE. The covered CDR3 bases are TGTGCCAGCTCCTTCGAGGGCTCCGCCTACGAG. Protein product: CASSFEGSAYE. The complete CDR3 reads CASSFEGSAYEQYF.